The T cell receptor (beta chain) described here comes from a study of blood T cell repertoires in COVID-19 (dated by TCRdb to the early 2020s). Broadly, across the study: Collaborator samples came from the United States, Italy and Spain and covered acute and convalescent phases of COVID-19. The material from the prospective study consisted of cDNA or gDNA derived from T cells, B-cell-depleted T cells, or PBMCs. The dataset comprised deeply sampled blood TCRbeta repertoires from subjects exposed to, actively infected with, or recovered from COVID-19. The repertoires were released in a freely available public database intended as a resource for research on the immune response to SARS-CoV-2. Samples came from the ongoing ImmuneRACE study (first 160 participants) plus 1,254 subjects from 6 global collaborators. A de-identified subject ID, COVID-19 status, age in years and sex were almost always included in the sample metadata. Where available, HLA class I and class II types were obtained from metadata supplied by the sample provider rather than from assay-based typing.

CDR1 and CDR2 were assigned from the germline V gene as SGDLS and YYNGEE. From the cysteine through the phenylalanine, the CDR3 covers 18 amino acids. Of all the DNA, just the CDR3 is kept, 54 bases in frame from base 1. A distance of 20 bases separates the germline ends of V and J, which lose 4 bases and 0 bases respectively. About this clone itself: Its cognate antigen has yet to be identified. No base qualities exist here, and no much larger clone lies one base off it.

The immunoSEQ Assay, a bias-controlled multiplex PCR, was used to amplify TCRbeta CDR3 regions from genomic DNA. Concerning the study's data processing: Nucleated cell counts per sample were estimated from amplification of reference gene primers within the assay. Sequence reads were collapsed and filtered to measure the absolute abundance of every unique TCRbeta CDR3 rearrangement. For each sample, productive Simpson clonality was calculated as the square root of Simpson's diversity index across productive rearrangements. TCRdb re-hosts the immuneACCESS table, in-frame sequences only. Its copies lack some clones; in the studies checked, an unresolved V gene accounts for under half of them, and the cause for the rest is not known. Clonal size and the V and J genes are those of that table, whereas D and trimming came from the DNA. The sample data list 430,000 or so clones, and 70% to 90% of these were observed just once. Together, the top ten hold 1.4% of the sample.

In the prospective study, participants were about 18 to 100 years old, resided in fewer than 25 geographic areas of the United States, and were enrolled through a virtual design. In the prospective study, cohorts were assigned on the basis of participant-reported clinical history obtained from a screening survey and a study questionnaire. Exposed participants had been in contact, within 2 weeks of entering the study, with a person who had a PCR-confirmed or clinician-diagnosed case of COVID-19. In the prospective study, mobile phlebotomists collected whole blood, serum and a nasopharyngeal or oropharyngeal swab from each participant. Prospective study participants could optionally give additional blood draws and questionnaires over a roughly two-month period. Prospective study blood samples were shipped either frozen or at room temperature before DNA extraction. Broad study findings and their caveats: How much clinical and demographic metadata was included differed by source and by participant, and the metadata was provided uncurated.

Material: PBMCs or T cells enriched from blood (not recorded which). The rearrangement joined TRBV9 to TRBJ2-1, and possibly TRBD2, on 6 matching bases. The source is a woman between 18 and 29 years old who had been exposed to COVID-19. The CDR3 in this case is CASSLGGDGGSSYNEQFF. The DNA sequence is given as TGTGCCAGCAGCCTAGGCGGGGATGGGGGAAGCTCCTACAATGAGCAGTTCTTC.